This is a list of T cell receptor beta chains from one sample in a study of blood T cell repertoires in COVID-19. Clones were read by immunoSEQ multiplex PCR, and TCRdb kept only the in-frame ones, dropping some. The sample holds 25,000 to 35,000 clones, roughly 83% seen once. The sample comprised peripheral blood. The receptors were sampled from a man between 65 and 80 years old with active COVID-19. CDR3s include the opening cysteine and the closing phenylalanine or tryptophan. A D gene is named only where the DNA matches it firmly. The size field is filled for only some rows; it gives once, few, many or a size class.

v_gene	d_gene	j_gene	abundance	CDR3aa	CDR3nt
TRBV5-1	TRBD2	TRBJ2-1	NA	CASSLAGTSGSPNEQFF	TGCGCCAGCAGCTTGGCGGGGACTAGCGGGAGCCCGAATGAGCAGTTCTTC
TRBV7-9	NA	TRBJ1-5	NA	CASSLVSNQPQHF	TGTGCCAGCAGCCTCGTATCCAATCAGCCCCAGCATTTT
TRBV2	NA	TRBJ1-1	NA	CAKLRENTEAFF	TGTGCCAAACTACGGGAAAACACTGAAGCTTTCTTT
TRBV28	TRBD1	TRBJ2-1	once	CASRSGTGGYNEQFF	TGTGCCAGCAGGTCAGGGACAGGGGGCTACAATGAGCAGTTCTTC
TRBV7-2	NA	TRBJ1-3	NA	CASSLGRYSGNTIYF	TGTGCCAGCAGCTTAGGGCGGTACTCTGGAAACACCATATATTTT
TRBV24-1	TRBD2	TRBJ2-1	NA	CATSPGLAGNEQFF	TGTGCCACCAGCCCTGGACTAGCCGGCAATGAGCAGTTCTTC
TRBV4-2	TRBD2	TRBJ2-1	NA	CASSQLLAGDNEQFF	TGTGCCAGCAGCCAACTACTAGCGGGGGACAATGAGCAGTTCTTC
TRBV6-6	NA	TRBJ1-1	NA	CASSYGGYTEAFF	TGTGCCAGCAGTTACGGGGGCTACACTGAAGCTTTCTTT
TRBV5-1	NA	TRBJ1-2	NA	CASSLRGLVYGYTF	TGCGCCAGCAGCTTGAGGGGGTTGGTCTATGGCTACACCTTC
TRBV24-1	NA	TRBJ1-1	once	CATSDFRVRIPEAFF	TGTGCCACCAGTGATTTCAGGGTGCGGATCCCTGAAGCTTTCTTT
TRBV11-2	NA	TRBJ1-2	NA	CASSLDKGNYGYTF	TGTGCCAGCAGCCTGGACAAGGGGAACTATGGCTACACCTTC
TRBV5-1	TRBD2	TRBJ2-1	NA	CASSSGWGGEQFF	TGCGCCAGCAGTAGCGGGTGGGGAGGTGAGCAGTTCTTC
TRBV7-9	NA	TRBJ2-2	NA	CASSFQQNTGELFF	TGTGCCAGCAGCTTTCAACAGAACACCGGGGAGCTGTTTTTT
TRBV5-1	TRBD1	TRBJ1-1	NA	CASSGVDRGNTEAFF	TGCGCCAGCAGCGGTGTGGACAGGGGAAACACTGAAGCTTTCTTT
TRBV24-1	NA	TRBJ1-5	NA	CATSDFNRCNQPQHF	TGTGCCACCAGTGATTTCAACAGATGCAATCAGCCCCAGCATTTT
TRBV30	TRBD1	TRBJ2-3	NA	CAWVRLDREDTQYF	TGTGCCTGGGTGAGACTCGACAGGGAAGATACGCAGTATTTT
TRBV5-1	TRBD2	TRBJ2-2	NA	CASSREGNTGELFF	TGCGCCAGCAGCAGGGAGGGAAACACCGGGGAGCTGTTTTTT
TRBV7-9	TRBD2	TRBJ2-1	few	CASSLGTSRNEQFF	TGTGCCAGCAGCTTAGGGACTAGCCGAAATGAGCAGTTCTTC
TRBV5-1	NA	TRBJ2-3	NA	CASSLALEGTDTQYF	TGCGCCAGCAGCTTGGCCCTAGAGGGCACAGATACGCAGTATTTT
TRBV28	TRBD2	TRBJ2-7	medium-sized	CASSRTSGRAYEQYF	TGTGCCAGCAGTCGGACTAGCGGGAGGGCCTACGAGCAGTACTTC
TRBV10-1	TRBD2	TRBJ2-3	NA	CASSESGRDTQYF	TGCGCCAGCAGTGAGAGCGGGAGGGATACGCAGTATTTT
TRBV23-1	TRBD1	TRBJ2-2	NA	CASSQCDRVNTGELFF	TGCGCCAGCAGTCAATGTGACAGGGTGAACACCGGGGAGCTGTTTTTT
TRBV7-3	NA	TRBJ1-5	NA	CASSLNRDGPQHF	TGTGCCAGCAGCTTAAACAGGGATGGGCCCCAGCATTTT
TRBV19	TRBD1	TRBJ2-2	NA	CASSMGTAPNTGELFF	TGTGCCAGTAGTATGGGGACAGCCCCAAACACCGGGGAGCTGTTTTTT
TRBV5-1	NA	TRBJ1-1	NA	CASSSKDTEAFF	TGCGCCAGCAGCTCTAAAGACACTGAAGCTTTCTTT
TRBV6-6	TRBD2	TRBJ2-1	NA	CASSPSGSYNEQFF	TGTGCCAGCAGTCCTAGCGGGTCCTACAATGAGCAGTTCTTC
TRBV12-3/TRBV12-4	NA	TRBJ2-1	NA	CASSRDTSNEQFF	TGTGCCAGCAGTAGGGACACCTCCAATGAGCAGTTCTTC
TRBV2	TRBD1	TRBJ2-1	NA	CASSAGTGGPPQFF	TGTGCCAGCAGTGCCGGGACAGGAGGCCCACCACAGTTCTTC